The rows below give T cell receptor beta chains drawn from one sample of a study of T cells in tuberculosis. Only in-frame clones appear in the TCRdb table, and some are missing; sequencing was by immunoSEQ multiplex PCR. Here the sample spans about 22,000 clones, 97% being singletons. The sequenced sample consisted of PBMCs. The receptors come from a donor aged 5 to 30 with latent tuberculosis or without tuberculosis infection. Both conserved end residues are part of each CDR3. D genes are given only for firm matches. Not all rows give a size; the values are once, few, many and, for expanded clones, a class.

j_call: TRBJ2-7; cdr3_length: 16; d_call: NA; clone_size: NA; v_call: TRBV11-2; cdr3_nt: TGTGCCAGCACCAAACCGCCCCTCCGGGGGTGGCACGAGCAGTACTTC; cdr3_aa: CASTKPPLRGWHEQYF
j_call: TRBJ1-2; cdr3_length: 16; d_call: TRBD1; clone_size: NA; v_call: TRBV5-6; cdr3_nt: TGTGCCAGCAGCTTGGCGACAGGGGGCAGGAGCTATGGCTACACCTTC; cdr3_aa: CASSLATGGRSYGYTF
j_call: TRBJ2-5; cdr3_length: 12; d_call: NA; clone_size: NA; v_call: TRBV2; cdr3_nt: TGTGCCAGCAGTGGGAGCGGAGAGACCCAGTACTTC; cdr3_aa: CASSGSGETQYF
j_call: TRBJ1-3; cdr3_length: 16; d_call: TRBD1; clone_size: NA; v_call: TRBV5-6; cdr3_nt: TGTGCCAGCAGCTCGGGGGACAGCCTCTCTGGAAACACCATATATTTT; cdr3_aa: CASSSGDSLSGNTIYF
j_call: TRBJ1-2; cdr3_length: 12; d_call: NA; clone_size: once; v_call: TRBV5-1; cdr3_nt: TGCGCCAGCAGCACTACCTCTGGGGGCTACACCTTC; cdr3_aa: CASSTTSGGYTF
j_call: TRBJ2-1; cdr3_length: 15; d_call: TRBD1; clone_size: NA; v_call: TRBV5-1; cdr3_nt: TGCGCCAGCAGCGAGACAGGGAATCAGTTGGATGAGCAGTTCTTC; cdr3_aa: CASSETGNQLDEQFF
j_call: TRBJ2-7; cdr3_length: 16; d_call: TRBD1; clone_size: NA; v_call: TRBV11-1; cdr3_nt: TGTGCCAGCAGCAAGGCCAGGGACAGCATAAACTACGAGCAGTACTTC; cdr3_aa: CASSKARDSINYEQYF
j_call: TRBJ1-2; cdr3_length: 15; d_call: TRBD1; clone_size: NA; v_call: TRBV5-1; cdr3_nt: TGCGCCAGCAGCCCGGGACAGGGCTTCGGCTATGGCTACACCTTC; cdr3_aa: CASSPGQGFGYGYTF
j_call: TRBJ1-3; cdr3_length: 15; d_call: NA; clone_size: once; v_call: TRBV5-1; cdr3_nt: TGCGCCAGCAGCACCCAGGGGTCGAGGTTCAACACCATATATTTT; cdr3_aa: CASSTQGSRFNTIYF
j_call: TRBJ1-5; cdr3_length: 14; d_call: TRBD1; clone_size: NA; v_call: TRBV27; cdr3_nt: TGTGCCAGCAGCCTCGACAGGGAATATCAGCCCCAGCATTTT; cdr3_aa: CASSLDREYQPQHF
j_call: TRBJ2-3; cdr3_length: 11; d_call: NA; clone_size: NA; v_call: TRBV20-1; cdr3_nt: TGCAGTGCTAGAGAGGGAGTAACGCAGTATTTT; cdr3_aa: CSAREGVTQYF
j_call: TRBJ1-1; cdr3_length: 17; d_call: NA; clone_size: NA; v_call: TRBV7-2; cdr3_nt: TGTGCCAGCAGCTTAGTGGGGGGGAGACAGGTAATCTCTGAAGCTTTCTTT; cdr3_aa: CASSLVGGRQVISEAFF
j_call: TRBJ2-2; cdr3_length: 17; d_call: TRBD2; clone_size: NA; v_call: TRBV11-3; cdr3_nt: TGTGCCAGCAGCGAAGGACTAGCGGAGGCGAACACCGGGGAGCTGTTTTTT; cdr3_aa: CASSEGLAEANTGELFF
j_call: TRBJ1-2; cdr3_length: 16; d_call: NA; clone_size: NA; v_call: TRBV19; cdr3_nt: TGTGCCAGTAGTATAGATCGCGGGGGTCTCGGATATGGCTACACCTTC; cdr3_aa: CASSIDRGGLGYGYTF
j_call: TRBJ2-3; cdr3_length: 13; d_call: NA; clone_size: NA; v_call: TRBV5-1; cdr3_nt: TGCGCCAGCAGCTTGGTTCGTGTAGATACGCAGTATTTT; cdr3_aa: CASSLVRVDTQYF
j_call: TRBJ2-1; cdr3_length: 14; d_call: NA; clone_size: NA; v_call: TRBV10-3; cdr3_nt: TGTGCCATCAGTGCGGGGGACTCCCTGCAGGAGCAGTTCTTC; cdr3_aa: CAISAGDSLQEQFF
j_call: TRBJ1-1; cdr3_length: 14; d_call: NA; clone_size: NA; v_call: TRBV6-5; cdr3_nt: TGTGCCAGCAGTTACGGGGAGATGAACACTGAAGCTTTCTTT; cdr3_aa: CASSYGEMNTEAFF